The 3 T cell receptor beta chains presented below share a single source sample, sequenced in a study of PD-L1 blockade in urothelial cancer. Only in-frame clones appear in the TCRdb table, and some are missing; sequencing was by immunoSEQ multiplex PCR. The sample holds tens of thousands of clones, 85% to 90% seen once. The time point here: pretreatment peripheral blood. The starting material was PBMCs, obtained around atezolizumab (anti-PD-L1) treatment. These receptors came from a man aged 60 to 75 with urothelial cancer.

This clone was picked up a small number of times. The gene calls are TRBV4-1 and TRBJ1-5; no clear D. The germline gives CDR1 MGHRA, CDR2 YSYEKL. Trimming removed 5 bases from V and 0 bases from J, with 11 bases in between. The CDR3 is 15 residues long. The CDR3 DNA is TGCGCCAGCAGCTGGGCCCCGTATAGCAATCAGCCCCAGCATTTT. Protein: CASSWAPYSNQPQHF.

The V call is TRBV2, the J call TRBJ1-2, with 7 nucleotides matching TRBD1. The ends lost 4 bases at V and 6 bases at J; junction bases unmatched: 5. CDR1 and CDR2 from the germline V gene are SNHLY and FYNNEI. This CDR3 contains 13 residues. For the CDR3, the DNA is TGTGCCAGCAGTGTCCGGGACAGAGATGGCTACACCTTC. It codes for CASSVRDRDGYTF.

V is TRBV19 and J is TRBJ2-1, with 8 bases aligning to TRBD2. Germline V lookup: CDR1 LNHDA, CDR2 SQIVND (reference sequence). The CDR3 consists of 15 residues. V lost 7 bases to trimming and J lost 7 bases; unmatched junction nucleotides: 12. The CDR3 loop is CASKAGEAGRNEQFF. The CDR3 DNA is TGTGCCAGTAAAGCGGGGGAGGCGGGTCGGAATGAGCAGTTCTTC.